Detailed here is one T cell receptor beta chain. Its target is not known. The sample originates from a study of cytomegalovirus exposure and HLA in healthy donors. It was the roughly 130-subject validation cohort, separate from the approximately 690-subject first cohort, to which the donors belonged. Only in-frame clones appear in the TCRdb table, and some are missing; sequencing was by immunoSEQ multiplex PCR. The sample lists roughly 120,000 clones, around 86% seen once, with 4.5% to 6% in the top ten. Per the germline V gene, CDR1 is SQVTM and CDR2 is ANQGSEA. This CDR3 has 14 amino acids. Regarding the study as a whole: The authors enumerated 150 to 200 TCR beta chains as linked to cytomegalovirus.

Sequencing was carried out using PBMCs. This sequence was found in a man between 18 and 29 years old in good health and CMV-seronegative. This chain links TRBV29-1 with TRBJ2-5; no firm D call. The DNA end is more similar to TRBJ2-7, so the J call may be wrong. CDR3 nucleotides: TGCAGCGTTGAAGACAGCGATTTATCCTACGAGCAGTACTTC. This gives the protein CSVEDSDLSYEQYF.